The sequence of this TCR beta chain was determined in a study of blood T cell repertoires in COVID-19. Turning to the study itself: Samples taken during acute and convalescent COVID-19 were collected in the United States, Italy and Spain. From T cells, B-cell-depleted T cells, or PBMCs came the material, which was cDNA or gDNA.

Source study methods: Amplified reference gene primers provided the basis for estimating nucleated cell counts. Profiling relied on immunoSEQ multiplex PCR, and the TCRdb table lists in-frame clones only, not all of them. V, J and clone size are those of that table, while D and trimming were read from the DNA. The sample includes approximately 500,000 clones, roughly 89% of them seen just once. The V and J ends lost 3 bases and 0 bases respectively, with 6 bases between them. This CDR3 has 13 residues. The germline V gene encodes CDR1 SGDLS and CDR2 YYNGEE. During active infection, Seattle patients enrolled and were then monitored through disease.

The chain joins TRBV9 to TRBJ1-1; possibly TRBD1 for D (5 bases). The receptor's source is a woman between 45 and 60 years old with COVID-19, enrolled during active disease. Sequencing was done on a sample of peripheral blood. CDR3 residues: CASSETVNTEAFF. The CDR3 nucleotides read TGTGCCAGCAGCGAGACAGTGAACACTGAAGCTTTCTTT.